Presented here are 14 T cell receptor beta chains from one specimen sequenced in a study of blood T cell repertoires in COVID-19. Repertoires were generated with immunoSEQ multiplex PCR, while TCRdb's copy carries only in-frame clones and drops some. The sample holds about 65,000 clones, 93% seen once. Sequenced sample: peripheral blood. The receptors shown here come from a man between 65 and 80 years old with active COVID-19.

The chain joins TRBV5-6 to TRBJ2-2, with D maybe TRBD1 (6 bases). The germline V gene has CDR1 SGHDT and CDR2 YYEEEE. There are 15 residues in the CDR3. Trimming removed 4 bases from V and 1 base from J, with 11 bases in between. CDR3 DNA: TGTGCCAGCAGCCTTTACAGGGAGAACACCGGGGAGCTGTTTTTT. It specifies CASSLYRENTGELFF.

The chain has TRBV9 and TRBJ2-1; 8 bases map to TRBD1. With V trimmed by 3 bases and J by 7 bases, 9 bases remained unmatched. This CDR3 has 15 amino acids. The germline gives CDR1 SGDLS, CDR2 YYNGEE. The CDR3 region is CASSDNQGARNEQFF. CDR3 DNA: TGTGCCAGCAGCGACAACCAGGGGGCGAGGAATGAGCAGTTCTTC.

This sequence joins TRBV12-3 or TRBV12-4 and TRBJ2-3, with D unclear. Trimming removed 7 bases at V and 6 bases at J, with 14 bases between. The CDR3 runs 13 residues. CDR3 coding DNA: TGTGCCAGCACCCCCGGGTCTTGGGATACGCAGTATTTT. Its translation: CASTPGSWDTQYF.

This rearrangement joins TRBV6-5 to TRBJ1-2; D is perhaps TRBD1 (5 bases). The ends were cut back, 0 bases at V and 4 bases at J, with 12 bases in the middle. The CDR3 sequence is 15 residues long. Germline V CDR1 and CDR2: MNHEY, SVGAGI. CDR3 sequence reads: CASSYSGQGGYGYTF. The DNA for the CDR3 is TGTGCCAGCAGTTACTCAGGGCAGGGAGGCTATGGCTACACCTTC.

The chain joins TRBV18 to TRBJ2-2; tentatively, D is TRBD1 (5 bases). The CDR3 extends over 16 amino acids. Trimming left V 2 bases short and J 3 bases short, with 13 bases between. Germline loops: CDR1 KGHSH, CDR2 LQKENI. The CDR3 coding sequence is TGTGCCAGCTCACCAATAAAGGGCAGGGACACCGGGGAGCTGTTTTTT. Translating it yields CASSPIKGRDTGELFF. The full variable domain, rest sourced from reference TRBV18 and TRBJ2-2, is NAGVMQNPRHLVRRRGQEARLRCSPMKGHSHVYWYRQLPEEGLKFMVYLQKENIIDESGMPKERFSAEFPKEGPSILRIQQVVRGDSAAYFCASSPIKGRDTGELFFGEGSRLTVL.

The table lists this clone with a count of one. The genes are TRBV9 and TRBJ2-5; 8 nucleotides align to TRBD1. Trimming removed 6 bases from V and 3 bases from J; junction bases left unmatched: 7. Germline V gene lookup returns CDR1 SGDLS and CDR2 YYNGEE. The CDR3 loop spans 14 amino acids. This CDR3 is CASTPETGEETQYF. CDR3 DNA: TGTGCCAGCACGCCTGAGACAGGGGAAGAGACCCAGTACTTC.

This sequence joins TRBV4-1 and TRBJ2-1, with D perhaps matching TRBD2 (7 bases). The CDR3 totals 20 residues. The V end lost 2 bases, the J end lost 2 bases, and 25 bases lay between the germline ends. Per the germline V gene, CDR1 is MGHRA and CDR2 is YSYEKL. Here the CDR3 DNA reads TGCGCCAGCAGCCAATCGGACAGCCGGACGAGCGGGGTGGCCTACAATGAGCAGTTCTTC. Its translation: CASSQSDSRTSGVAYNEQFF.

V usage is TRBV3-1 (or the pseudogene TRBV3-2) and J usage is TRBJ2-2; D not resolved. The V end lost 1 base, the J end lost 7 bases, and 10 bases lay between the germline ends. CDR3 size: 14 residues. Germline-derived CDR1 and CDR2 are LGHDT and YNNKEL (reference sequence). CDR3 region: CASSQASGFGELFF. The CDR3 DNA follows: TGTGCCAGCAGCCAAGCCTCAGGATTCGGGGAGCTGTTTTTT.

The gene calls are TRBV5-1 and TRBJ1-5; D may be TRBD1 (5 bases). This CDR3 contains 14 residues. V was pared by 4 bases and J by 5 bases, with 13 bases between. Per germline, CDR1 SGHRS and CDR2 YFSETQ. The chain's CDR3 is CASSTGWGDQPQHF. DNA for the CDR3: TGCGCCAGCAGCACGGGGTGGGGGGATCAGCCCCAGCATTTT.

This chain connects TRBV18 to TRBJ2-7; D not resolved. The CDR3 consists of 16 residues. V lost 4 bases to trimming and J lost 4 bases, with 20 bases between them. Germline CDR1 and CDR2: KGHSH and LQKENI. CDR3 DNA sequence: TGTGCCAGCTCACTACCGGAGCCCGAGGTGAGGTACGAGCAGTACGTC. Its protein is CASSLPEPEVRYEQYV.

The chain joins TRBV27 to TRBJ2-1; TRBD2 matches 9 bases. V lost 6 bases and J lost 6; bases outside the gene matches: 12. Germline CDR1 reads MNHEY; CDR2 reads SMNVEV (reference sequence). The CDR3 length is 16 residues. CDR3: CASSWPGLALPNEQFF. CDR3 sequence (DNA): TGTGCCAGCAGCTGGCCGGGACTAGCTCTCCCCAATGAGCAGTTCTTC.

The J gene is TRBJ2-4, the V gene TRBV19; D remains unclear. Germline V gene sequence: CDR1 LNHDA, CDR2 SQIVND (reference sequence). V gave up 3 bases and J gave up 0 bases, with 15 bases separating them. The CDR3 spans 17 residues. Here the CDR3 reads CASSIELLILAKNIQYF. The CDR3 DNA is TGTGCCAGTAGTATCGAGCTTCTTATCCTAGCCAAAAACATTCAGTACTTC.

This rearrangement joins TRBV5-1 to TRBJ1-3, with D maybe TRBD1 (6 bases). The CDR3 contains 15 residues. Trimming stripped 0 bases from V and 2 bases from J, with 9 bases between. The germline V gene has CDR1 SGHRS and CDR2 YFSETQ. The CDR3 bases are TGCGCCAGCAGCTTGGAAGGGGACACTGGAAACACCATATATTTT. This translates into CASSLEGDTGNTIYF.

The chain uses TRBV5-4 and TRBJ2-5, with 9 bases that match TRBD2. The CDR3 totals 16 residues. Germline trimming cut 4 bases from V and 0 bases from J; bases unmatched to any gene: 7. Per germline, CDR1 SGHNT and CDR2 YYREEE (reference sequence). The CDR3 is CASSDPGLADQETQYF. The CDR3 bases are TGTGCCAGCAGCGACCCGGGACTAGCAGACCAAGAGACCCAGTACTTC.